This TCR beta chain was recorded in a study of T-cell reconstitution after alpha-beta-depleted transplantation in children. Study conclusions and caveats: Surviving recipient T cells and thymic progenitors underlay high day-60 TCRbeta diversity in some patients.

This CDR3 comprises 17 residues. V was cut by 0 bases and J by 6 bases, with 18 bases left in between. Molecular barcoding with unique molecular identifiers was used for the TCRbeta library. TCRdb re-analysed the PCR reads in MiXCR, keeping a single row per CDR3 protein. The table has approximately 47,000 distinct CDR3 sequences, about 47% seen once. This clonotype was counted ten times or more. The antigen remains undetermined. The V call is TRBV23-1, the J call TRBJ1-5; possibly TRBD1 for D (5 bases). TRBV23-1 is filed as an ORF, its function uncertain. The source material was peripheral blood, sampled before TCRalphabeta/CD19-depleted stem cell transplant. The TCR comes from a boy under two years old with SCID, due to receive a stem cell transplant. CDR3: CASSQSGALPGSQPQHF. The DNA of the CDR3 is TGCGCCAGCAGTCAATCCGGGGCCTTACCTGGGAGTCAGCCCCAGCATTTT.